The T cell receptor (beta chain) under discussion was sequenced for a study of breast tumors, draining lymph nodes, adjacent tissues. Study-wide results and limits: Tumors had less TCR diversity than lymph nodes, more than nontumor tissue. Data only fit, rather than demonstrated, lymph node origin of most tumor T cells. Tumor and nontumor repertoires were significantly more similar in luminal-like than in basal-like breast cancer. Most tumor T cells seemingly derive from lymph node, then expand in tumor.

This CDR3 region has 13 residues. V was cut by 3 bases and J by 6 bases, with 12 bases left in between. Germline V gives CDR1 DFQATT, CDR2 SNEGSKA (reference sequence). TCRdb called the multiplex PCR reads again in MiXCR, with one record for every CDR3 protein. The repertoire holds about 53,000 distinct CDR3 sequences, with around 40% as singletons. This clonotype was detected many times. Its target is not known. Sequencing was done on a sample of breast tumor tissue. The sequence was collected from a female donor with breast cancer. Some clones in this sample may be carry-over from other donors' samples. J is TRBJ1-3 and V is TRBV20-1; a weak D match, TRBD1 (5 bases). DNA of the CDR3: TGCAGTGCTAGTACAGGCTCGGCAAACACCATATATTTT. This codes for CSASTGSANTIYF.